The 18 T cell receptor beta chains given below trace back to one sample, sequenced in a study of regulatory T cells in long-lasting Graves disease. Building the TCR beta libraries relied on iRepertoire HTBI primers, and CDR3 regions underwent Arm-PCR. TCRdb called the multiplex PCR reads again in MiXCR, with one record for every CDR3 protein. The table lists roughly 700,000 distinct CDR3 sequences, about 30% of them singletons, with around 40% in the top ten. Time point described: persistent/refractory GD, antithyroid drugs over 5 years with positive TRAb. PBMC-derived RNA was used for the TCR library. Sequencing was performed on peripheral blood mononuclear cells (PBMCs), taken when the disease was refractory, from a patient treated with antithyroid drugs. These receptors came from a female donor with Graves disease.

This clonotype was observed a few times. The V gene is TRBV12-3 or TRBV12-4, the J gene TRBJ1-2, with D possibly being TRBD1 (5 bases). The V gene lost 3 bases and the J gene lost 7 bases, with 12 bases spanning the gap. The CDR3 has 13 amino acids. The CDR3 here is CASSFFGGVGYTF. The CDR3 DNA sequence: TGTGCCAGCAGTTTCTTCGGGGGGGTTGGCTACACCTTC.

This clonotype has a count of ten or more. This chain's CDR3 is CASSEWTVGGYTF. The CDR3 coding sequence is TGTGCCAGCAGTGAGTGGACAGTTGGTGGCTACACCTTC. The gene calls are TRBV2 and TRBJ1-2, with a tentative D call TRBD1 (6 bases). This CDR3 is 13 amino acids long. Trimming shortened V by 3 bases and J by 7 bases, and 12 bases separated the two germline ends. Germline-derived CDR1 and CDR2 are SNHLY and FYNNEI.

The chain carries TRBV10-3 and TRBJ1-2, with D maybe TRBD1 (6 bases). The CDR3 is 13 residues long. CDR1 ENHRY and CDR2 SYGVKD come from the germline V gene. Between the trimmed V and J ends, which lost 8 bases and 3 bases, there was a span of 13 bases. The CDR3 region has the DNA TGTGCCATCGGGGGGGCATTAGACTATGGCTACACCTTC. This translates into CAIGGALDYGYTF.

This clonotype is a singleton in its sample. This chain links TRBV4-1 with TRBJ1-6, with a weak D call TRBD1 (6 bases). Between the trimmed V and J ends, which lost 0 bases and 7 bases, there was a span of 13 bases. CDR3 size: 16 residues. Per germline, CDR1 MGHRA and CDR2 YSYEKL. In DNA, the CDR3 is TGCGCCAGCAGCCAAGAGGATCGAGGGGGAAATTCACCCCTCCACTTT. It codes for CASSQEDRGGNSPLHF.

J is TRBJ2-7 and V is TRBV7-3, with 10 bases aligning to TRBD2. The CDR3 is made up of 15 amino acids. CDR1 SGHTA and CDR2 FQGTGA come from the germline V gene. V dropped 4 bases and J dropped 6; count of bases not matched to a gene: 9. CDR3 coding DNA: TGTGCCAGCAGCTCGCCTAGCGGGAGAAACTTCGAGCAGTACTTC. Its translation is CASSSPSGRNFEQYF. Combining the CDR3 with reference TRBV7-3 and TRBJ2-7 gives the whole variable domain GAGVSQTPSNKVTEKGKYVELRCDPISGHTALYWYRQSLGQGPEFLIYFQGTGAADDSGLPNDRFFAVRPEGSVSTLKIQRTERGDSAVYLCASSSPSGRNFEQYFGPGTRLTVT.

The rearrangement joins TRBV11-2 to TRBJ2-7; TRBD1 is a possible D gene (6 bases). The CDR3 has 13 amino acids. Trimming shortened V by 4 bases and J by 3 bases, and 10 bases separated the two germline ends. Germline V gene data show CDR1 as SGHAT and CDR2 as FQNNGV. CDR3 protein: CASSSLRGYEQYF. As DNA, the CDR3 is TGTGCCAGCAGCTCTCTCAGGGGCTACGAGCAGTACTTC.

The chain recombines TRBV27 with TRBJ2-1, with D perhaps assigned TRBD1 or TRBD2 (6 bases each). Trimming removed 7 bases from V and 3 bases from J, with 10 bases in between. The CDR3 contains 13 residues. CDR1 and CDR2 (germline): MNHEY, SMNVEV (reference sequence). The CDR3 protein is CASKGGFYNEQFF. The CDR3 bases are TGTGCCAGCAAAGGGGGGTTCTACAATGAGCAGTTCTTC.

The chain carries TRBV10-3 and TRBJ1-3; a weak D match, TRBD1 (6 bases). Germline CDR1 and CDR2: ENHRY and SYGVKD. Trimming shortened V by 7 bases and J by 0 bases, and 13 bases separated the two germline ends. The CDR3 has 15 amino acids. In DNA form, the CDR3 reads TGTGCCATCAAGACGGGGGCCAACTCTGGAAACACCATATATTTT. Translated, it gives CAIKTGANSGNTIYF.

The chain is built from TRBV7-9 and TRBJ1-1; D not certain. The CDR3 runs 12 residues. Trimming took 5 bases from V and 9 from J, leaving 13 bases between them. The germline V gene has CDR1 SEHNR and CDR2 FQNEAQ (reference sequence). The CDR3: CASSEEESKAFF. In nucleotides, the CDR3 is TGTGCCAGCAGCGAGGAGGAGAGTAAAGCTTTCTTT. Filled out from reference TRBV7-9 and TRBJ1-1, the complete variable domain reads DTGVSQNPRHKITKRGQNVTFRCDPISEHNRLYWYRQTLGQGPEFLTYFQNEAQLEKSRLLSDRFSAERPKGSFSTLEIQRTEQGDSAMYLCASSEEESKAFFGQGTRLTVV.

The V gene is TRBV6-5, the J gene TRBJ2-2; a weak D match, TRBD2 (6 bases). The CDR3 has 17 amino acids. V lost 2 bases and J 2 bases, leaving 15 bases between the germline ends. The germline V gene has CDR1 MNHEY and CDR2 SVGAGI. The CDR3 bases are TGTGCCAGCAGTTACATAGCGGCAGCGATAAACACCGGGGAGCTGTTTTTT. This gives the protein CASSYIAAAINTGELFF.

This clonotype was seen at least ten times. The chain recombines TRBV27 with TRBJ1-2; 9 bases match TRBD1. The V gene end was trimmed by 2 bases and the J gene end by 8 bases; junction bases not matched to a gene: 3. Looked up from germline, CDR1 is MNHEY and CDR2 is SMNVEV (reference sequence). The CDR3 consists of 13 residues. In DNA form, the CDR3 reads TGTGCCAGCAGTTTAGACAGGGGGGACGGCTACACCTTC. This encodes CASSLDRGDGYTF.

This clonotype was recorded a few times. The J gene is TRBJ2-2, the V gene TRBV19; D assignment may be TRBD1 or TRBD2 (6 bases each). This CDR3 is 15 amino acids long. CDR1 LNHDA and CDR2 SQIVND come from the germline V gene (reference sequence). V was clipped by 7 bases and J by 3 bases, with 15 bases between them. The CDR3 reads CASTRGQPDTGELFF. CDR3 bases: TGTGCCAGTACCCGGGGGCAGCCAGACACCGGGGAGCTGTTTTTT.

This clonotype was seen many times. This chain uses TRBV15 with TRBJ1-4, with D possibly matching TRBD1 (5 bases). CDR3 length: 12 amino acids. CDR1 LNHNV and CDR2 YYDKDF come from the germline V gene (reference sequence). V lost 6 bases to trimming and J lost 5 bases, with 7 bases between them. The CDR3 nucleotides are TGTGCCACCAGACGGGGGAATGAAAAACTGTTTTTT. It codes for CATRRGNEKLFF.

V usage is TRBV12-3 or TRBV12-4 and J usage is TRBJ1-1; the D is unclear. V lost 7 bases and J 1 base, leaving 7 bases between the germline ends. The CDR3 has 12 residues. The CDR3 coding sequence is TGTGCCAGCAAGGTGGCGAACACTGAAGCTTTCTTT. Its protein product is CASKVANTEAFF.

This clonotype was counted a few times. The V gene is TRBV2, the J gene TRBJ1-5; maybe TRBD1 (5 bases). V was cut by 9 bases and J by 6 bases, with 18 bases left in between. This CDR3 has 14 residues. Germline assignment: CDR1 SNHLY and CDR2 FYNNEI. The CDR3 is CASSRTGGRQPQHF. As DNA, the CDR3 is TGTGCCAGTAGTAGGACGGGGGGACGTCAGCCCCAGCATTTT.

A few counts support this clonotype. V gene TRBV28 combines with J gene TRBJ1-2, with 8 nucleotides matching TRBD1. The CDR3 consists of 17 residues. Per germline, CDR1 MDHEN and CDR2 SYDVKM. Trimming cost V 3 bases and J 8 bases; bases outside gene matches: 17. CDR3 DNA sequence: TGTGCCAGCAGTTTTTCGACCTCAGGGGGCGCTGGGGGAGGCTACACCTTC. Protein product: CASSFSTSGGAGGGYTF.

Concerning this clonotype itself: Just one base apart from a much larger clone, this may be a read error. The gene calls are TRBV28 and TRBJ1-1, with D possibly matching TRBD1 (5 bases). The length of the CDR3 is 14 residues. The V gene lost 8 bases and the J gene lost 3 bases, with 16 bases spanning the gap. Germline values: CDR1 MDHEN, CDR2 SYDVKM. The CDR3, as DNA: TGTGCCAGCGGGGGGATGCAGGGATACACTGAAGCTTTCTTT. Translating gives CASGGMQGYTEAFF.

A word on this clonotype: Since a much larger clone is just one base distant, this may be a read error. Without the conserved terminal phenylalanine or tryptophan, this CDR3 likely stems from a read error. CDR3 region: CASSSGQGAVYEQYL. The CDR3 coding sequence is TGTGCCAGCAGTTCGGGACAGGGGGCTGTCTACGAGCAGTACCTC. This sequence joins TRBV28 and TRBJ2-7; TRBD1 matches 12 bases. This CDR3 is built from 15 residues. V gave up 4 bases and J gave up 3 bases; unmatched junction bases: 4. Per the germline V gene, CDR1 is MDHEN and CDR2 is SYDVKM.